This TCR beta chain was sequenced for a study of blood T cell repertoires in COVID-19. Study-wide context: Samples taken during acute and convalescent COVID-19 were collected in the United States, Italy and Spain. PBMCs, B-cell-depleted T cells, or T cells provided the cDNA or gDNA that made up the material.

Methods used by the authors: Reference gene primer amplification in the assay estimated nucleated cell counts. Libraries were prepared by immunoSEQ multiplex PCR; TCRdb keeps only in-frame clonotypes and omits some of them. V, J and clone size derive from that table, while D and trimming were established from the DNA sequence. The table has some 170,000 clones, about 75% seen once. This clone has a handful of counts. The sequence was obtained from a woman in her 50s with active or convalescent COVID-19. Material: peripheral blood.

The CDR3 protein is CAIRSGVDYEQYF. Here the CDR3 DNA reads TGTGCCATCAGGTCCGGGGTTGATTACGAGCAGTACTTC. This chain joins TRBV10-3 and TRBJ2-7; D perhaps matches TRBD2 (5 bases). The CDR3 is 13 residues long. In germline, CDR1 is ENHRY, CDR2 SYGVKD. V was pared by 6 bases and J by 4 bases, with 13 bases between.